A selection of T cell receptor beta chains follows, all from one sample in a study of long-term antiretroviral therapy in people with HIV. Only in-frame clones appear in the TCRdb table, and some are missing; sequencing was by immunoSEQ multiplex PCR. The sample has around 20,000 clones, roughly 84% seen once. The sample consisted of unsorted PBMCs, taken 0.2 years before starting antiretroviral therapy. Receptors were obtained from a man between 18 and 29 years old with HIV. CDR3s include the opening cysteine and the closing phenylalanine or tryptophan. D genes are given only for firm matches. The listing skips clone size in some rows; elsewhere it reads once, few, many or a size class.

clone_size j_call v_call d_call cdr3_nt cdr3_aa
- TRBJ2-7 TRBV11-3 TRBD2 TGTGCCAGCTTCCGACTAGCGGGAGGGCCTTGGCAGTACTTC CASFRLAGGPWQYF
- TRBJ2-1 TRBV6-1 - TGTGCCAGCAGTGACCCCCTCCTAGACACGTCCACTGAGCAGTTCTTC CASSDPLLDTSTEQFF
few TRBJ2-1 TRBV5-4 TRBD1 TGTGCCAGCACTAGGGCGGGCGAGGACAGGGACTCGGTGGAGCAGTTCTTC CASTRAGEDRDSVEQFF
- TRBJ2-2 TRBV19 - TGTGCCAGTAGTTTGTACGGGGCCTTAGCGAACACCGGGGAGCTGTTTTTT CASSLYGALANTGELFF
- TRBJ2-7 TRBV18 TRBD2 TGTGCCAGCTCACCCCCTGACCGACTAGCGGGAGACCCCTACGAGCAGTACTTC CASSPPDRLAGDPYEQYF
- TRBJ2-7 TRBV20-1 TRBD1 TGCAGTGCCGACAGGGGCTACGAGCAGTACTTC CSADRGYEQYF
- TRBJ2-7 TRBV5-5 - TGTGCCAGCAGCTTACCAGGGCCTGCCTACGAGCAGTACTTC CASSLPGPAYEQYF
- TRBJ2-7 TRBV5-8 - TGTGCCAGCAGCTTTTTCGTCGAACCCCCCTACGAGCAGTACTTC CASSFFVEPPYEQYF
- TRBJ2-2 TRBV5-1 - TGCGCCAGCAGAGGGGGACTCAACACCGGGGAGCTGTTTTTT CASRGGLNTGELFF
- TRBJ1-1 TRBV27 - TGTGCCAGCAGTTTGGGGGCGTCGAACACTGAAGCTTTCTTT CASSLGASNTEAFF
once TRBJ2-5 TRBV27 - TGTGCCAGCAGTTTAGGCCCCTTCCCAGCGGACCAAGAGACCCAGTACTTC CASSLGPFPADQETQYF
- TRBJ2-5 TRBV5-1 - TGCGCCAGCAGCCGAGGGCCACTAGTTATCGGAGAGACCCAGTACTTC CASSRGPLVIGETQYF
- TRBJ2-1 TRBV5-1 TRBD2 TGCGCCAGCAGCTTGGGGGGGATAGCGGGAGGTCACAATGAGCAGTTCTTC CASSLGGIAGGHNEQFF
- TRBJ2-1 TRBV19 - TGTGCCAGTAGTATGATGGGGGAAGAGGGTGGTGAGCAGTTCTTC CASSMMGEEGGEQFF
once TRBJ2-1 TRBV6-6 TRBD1 TGTGCCAGCAGTTACGAGACAGGGGGCTACAATGAGCAGTTCTTC CASSYETGGYNEQFF
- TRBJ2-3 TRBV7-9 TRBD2 TGTGCCAGCAGCCGTCGGACTAGCGGGAGAGCAGATACGCAGTATTTT CASSRRTSGRADTQYF
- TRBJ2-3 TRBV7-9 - TGTGCCAGCAGCCGTACAGATACGCAGTATTTT CASSRTDTQYF
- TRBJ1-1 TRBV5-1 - TGCGCCAGCAGCTTGGAGACGAGCACTGAAGCTTTCTTT CASSLETSTEAFF
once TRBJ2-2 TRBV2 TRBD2 TGTGCCAGCAGTGGGTATACGGGGGGGTCCGGGGAGCTGTTTTTT CASSGYTGGSGELFF
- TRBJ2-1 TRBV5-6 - TGTGCCAGCAGCGAAGGACTTCCCGGGAATGAGCAGTTCTTC CASSEGLPGNEQFF
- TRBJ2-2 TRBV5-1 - TGCGCCAGCAGCTTCGCCGGACAACTGAACACCGGGGAGCTGTTTTTT CASSFAGQLNTGELFF
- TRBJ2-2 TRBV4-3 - TGCGCCAGCAGCCAAGATATTCGGACAGTCTACAACACCGGGGAGCTGTTTTTT CASSQDIRTVYNTGELFF
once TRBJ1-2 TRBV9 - TGTGCCAGCAGCGTAGCGTCTTCCACCTGGGGTGGCTACACCTTC CASSVASSTWGGYTF
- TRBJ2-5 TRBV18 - TGTGCCAGCTCACCAACCAGGGGCGGACCCCAAGAGACCCAGTACTTC CASSPTRGGPQETQYF
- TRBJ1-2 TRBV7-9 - TGTGCCAGCAGCTTAAGTCGGCTAACTAACTATGGCTACACCTTC CASSLSRLTNYGYTF
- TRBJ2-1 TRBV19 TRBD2 TGTGCCAGTAGTATAATAGCGGGAGGAAGGGGCAATGAGCAGTTCTTC CASSIIAGGRGNEQFF
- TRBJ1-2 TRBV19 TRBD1 TGTGCCAGTAGTACCTCTCGACAGGGACTAGGCTACACCTTC CASSTSRQGLGYTF
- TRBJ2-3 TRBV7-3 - TGTGCCAGCAGTCAATTCCAATCGGATACGCAGTATTTT CASSQFQSDTQYF
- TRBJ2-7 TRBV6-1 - TGTGCCAGCGGCGACAGCTCCTACGAGCAGTACTTC CASGDSSYEQYF
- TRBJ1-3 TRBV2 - TGTGCCAGCAGTGTTGACGGTAGCTCTGGAAACACCATATATTTT CASSVDGSSGNTIYF
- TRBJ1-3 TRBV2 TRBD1 TGTGCCAGCAGACCAGACAGGGCCGGAAACACCATATATTTT CASRPDRAGNTIYF
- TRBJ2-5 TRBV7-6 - TGTGCCAGCAGCCAAGGGGGTGGGACCCAGTACTTC CASSQGGGTQYF
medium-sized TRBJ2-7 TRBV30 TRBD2 TGTGCCTGGAGTGTACAAAGCGGGAGCTACGAGCAGTACTTC CAWSVQSGSYEQYF
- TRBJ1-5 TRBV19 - TGTGCCAGTTCTTGGACGGATAGCAATCAGCCCCAGCATTTT CASSWTDSNQPQHF
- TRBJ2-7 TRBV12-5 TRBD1 TGTGCTAGTGGTGCAAGACAGGGGTCTTCCTACGAGCAGTACTTC CASGARQGSSYEQYF
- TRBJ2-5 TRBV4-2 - TGTGCCAGCAGCCAGTCACAAGGGGTAGCGTATCAAGAGACCCAGTACTTC CASSQSQGVAYQETQYF
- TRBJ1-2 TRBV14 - TGTGCCAGCAGAGTAGCGAACTATGGCTACACCTTC CASRVANYGYTF
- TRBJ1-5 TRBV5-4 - TGTGCCAGCAGCTTGGGAACAGGGAAGGATCAGCCCCAGCATTTT CASSLGTGKDQPQHF
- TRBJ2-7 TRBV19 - TGTGCCAGTTCGGACACCTACGAGCAGTACTTC CASSDTYEQYF
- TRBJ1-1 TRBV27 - TGTGCCAGCAGTCATACTTGGGACACTGAAGCTTTCTTT CASSHTWDTEAFF
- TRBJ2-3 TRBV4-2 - TGTGCCAGCAGCAAGGAAGCGTGGGGCTCAGATACGCAGTATTTT CASSKEAWGSDTQYF
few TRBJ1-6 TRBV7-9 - TGTGCCAGCAGCTCGGTCATCGAGGCTCCTACTTCTAATTCACCCCTCCACTTT CASSSVIEAPTSNSPLHF
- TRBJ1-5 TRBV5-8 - TGTGCCAGCAGCTTCCGGGCCAACTTTCAGCCCCAGCATTTT CASSFRANFQPQHF
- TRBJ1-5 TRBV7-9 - TGTGCCAGCAGCAATACCATGGTAACAGGGAGTCGTAATCAGCCCCAGCATTTT CASSNTMVTGSRNQPQHF
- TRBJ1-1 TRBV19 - TGTGCCAGTAGTATAGATCGAAGGGTACCGAACACTGAAGCTTTCTTT CASSIDRRVPNTEAFF
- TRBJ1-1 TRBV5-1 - TGCGCCAGCAGCTTGGAATTTCTGAACACTGAAGCTTTCTTT CASSLEFLNTEAFF